A selection of T cell receptor beta chains follows, all from one sample in a study of blood T cell repertoires in COVID-19. Produced via immunoSEQ multiplex PCR; TCRdb's table is partial and in-frame only. Of 410,000 or so clones detected, 89% appear once; the ten largest clones hold around 1.5%. Sequencing was carried out using peripheral blood. These receptors came from a woman aged 40-49 years with COVID-19, enrolled during active disease. CDR3s leave out the opening cysteine and the closing phenylalanine or tryptophan. Fields, in order: J gene, CDR3 length, V gene, CDR3 protein.

J: TRBJ1-6
length: 16
V: TRBV30
CDR3: AWKGAARTLLNNSPLH

J: TRBJ1-5
length: 14
V: TRBV28
CDR3: ASSLRDRRGNQPQH

J: TRBJ2-1
length: 17
V: TRBV2
CDR3: ASSELGGTSGRAYNEQF

J: TRBJ2-5
length: 15
V: TRBV9
CDR3: ASSVGTGGGRQETQY

J: TRBJ1-1
length: 12
V: TRBV11-2
CDR3: ASSFGTANTEAF

J: TRBJ1-2
length: 15
V: TRBV11-2
CDR3: ASSAKQGSTRYYGYT

J: TRBJ1-2
length: 11
V: TRBV28
CDR3: ASSLTGNYGYT

J: TRBJ1-1
length: 11
V: TRBV12-3/TRBV12-4
CDR3: ASSPDRAWGAF

J: TRBJ1-2
length: 15
V: TRBV28
CDR3: ASSPGGTSGGVYGYT

J: TRBJ2-7
length: 13
V: TRBV28
CDR3: ASQTQGLLSHEQY

J: TRBJ1-4
length: 13
V: TRBV27
CDR3: ASTLRQGGFEKLF

J: TRBJ2-1
length: 13
V: TRBV5-1
CDR3: ASSALAGDYNEQF

J: TRBJ2-7
length: 13
V: TRBV6-5
CDR3: ASSRRSGDNYEQY

J: TRBJ1-2
length: 9
V: TRBV11-2
CDR3: ASTGGIGYT

J: TRBJ2-5
length: 12
V: TRBV3-1/TRBV3-2
CDR3: ASSQTSGGETQY

J: TRBJ2-2
length: 14
V: TRBV11-2
CDR3: ASSLALQGYTGELF

J: TRBJ1-2
length: 13
V: TRBV27
CDR3: ASSLLGEGGYGYT